Following are 12 T cell receptor beta chains from one sample sequenced in a study of technical replicates of blood from a few donors. TCRdb keeps only in-frame clones here, not all; method: immunoSEQ multiplex PCR. There are about 81,000 clones in the sample; roughly four fifths occur only once, and about 4% lies in the top ten. The source material was PBMCs. Receptors originate from a human donor in good health. Some clones in this sample may be carry-over from other donors' samples.

The rearrangement joins TRBV27 to TRBJ2-2, with 8 bases fitting TRBD2. The CDR3 contains 17 residues. V trimming: 2 bases; J trimming: 4 bases; junction bases outside the gene matches: 9. Per germline, CDR1 MNHEY and CDR2 SMNVEV (reference sequence). The CDR3 protein is CASSLERGPAGTGELFF. In DNA form, the CDR3 reads TGTGCCAGCAGTTTAGAGCGGGGGCCTGCGGGCACCGGGGAGCTGTTTTTT.

This chain connects TRBV5-6 to TRBJ1-2; TRBD1 matches at 10 bases. J lost 4 bases, V lost 1 base, and 7 bases had no gene match. Germline lookup yields CDR1 SGHDT and CDR2 YYEEEE. CDR3 length equals 16 residues. The chain's CDR3 is CASSLNLGQGPYGYTF. CDR3 in DNA: TGTGCCAGCAGCTTGAATCTGGGACAGGGGCCCTATGGCTACACCTTC.

Turning to this clone: One end of the junction varies from germline; a read error may be responsible. The chain employs TRBV7-9 and TRBJ2-7, with D perhaps matching TRBD2 (5 bases). CDR1 and CDR2 from the germline V gene are SEHNR and FQNEAQ (reference sequence). The CDR3 extends over 14 amino acids. The CDR3 spells CASSPSRDSSEQYF. In DNA form, the CDR3 reads TGTGCCAGCAGCCCTAGTCGGGATTCCTCCGAGCAGTACTTC.

V is TRBV6-1 and J is TRBJ1-4; no clear D. The ends were cut back, 1 base at V and 5 bases at J, with 8 bases in the middle. The CDR3 is made up of 14 amino acids. Looked up from germline, CDR1 is MNHNS and CDR2 is SASEGT. The CDR3 region has the DNA TGTGCCAGCAGTGAAGTTTACAGAAATGAAAAACTGTTTTTT. Residues: CASSEVYRNEKLFF.

This clone showed up just a few times. The chain combines TRBV4-1 with TRBJ2-5, with 9 positions matching TRBD1. J was trimmed by 5 bases and V by 1 base; bases with no gene match: 8. Per the germline V gene, CDR1 is MGHRA and CDR2 is YSYEKL. The CDR3 runs to 16 residues. For the CDR3, the DNA is TGCGCCAGCAGCCAAGCTGGGACAGGGACAGAGGAGACCCAGTACTTC. This encodes CASSQAGTGTEETQYF.

The chain couples TRBV9 to TRBJ2-7, with 12 bases aligning to TRBD2. The CDR3 is 19 residues long. J was trimmed by 6 bases and V by 1 base; bases with no gene match: 17. Germline V gene lookup returns CDR1 SGDLS and CDR2 YYNGEE. The CDR3 sequence: CASSVPYALTKTSGGEQYF. The CDR3 coding sequence is TGTGCCAGCAGCGTACCCTACGCCCTTACCAAGACTAGCGGGGGCGAGCAGTACTTC.

J is TRBJ1-4 and V is TRBV27; D not certain. Per germline, CDR1 MNHEY and CDR2 SMNVEV (reference sequence). V was trimmed by 8 bases and J by 0 bases, leaving 10 bases between them. The CDR3 runs to 14 residues. The DNA for the CDR3 is TGTGCCAGCTCGGGAGTAGCAACTAATGAAAAACTGTTTTTT. This encodes CASSGVATNEKLFF.

The chain recombines TRBV6-5 with TRBJ1-4, with 7 bases lining up with TRBD1. The V gene end was trimmed by 10 bases and the J gene end by 7 bases; junction bases not matched to a gene: 9. Germline lookup yields CDR1 MNHEY and CDR2 SVGAGI. This CDR3 contains 13 residues. Written as DNA, the CDR3 is TGTGCCACCCAGACAGGGAGTGGTGAAAAACTGTTTTTT. Protein product: CATQTGSGEKLFF.

This chain links TRBV30 with TRBJ2-7; D gene uncertain. Germline V gives CDR1 GTSNPN, CDR2 SVGIG (reference sequence). This CDR3 is built from 11 residues. With 0 bases removed from V and 6 bases from J, the gap between germline ends came to 6 bases. This CDR3 reads CAWSVSREQYF. In DNA form, the CDR3 reads TGTGCCTGGAGTGTATCCCGCGAGCAGTACTTC. Based on the CDR3 plus reference TRBV30 and TRBJ2-7, the full variable domain is SQTIHQWPATLVQPVGSPLSLECTVEGTSNPNLYWYRQAAGRGLQLLFYSVGIGQISSEVPQNLSASRPQDRQFILSSKKLLLSDSGFYLCAWSVSREQYFGPGTRLTVT.

V is TRBV11-1 and J is TRBJ2-7; D not certain. Germline V lookup: CDR1 SGHAT, CDR2 FQDESV (reference sequence). CDR3 size: 12 residues. V was trimmed by 5 bases and J by 0 bases, leaving 5 bases between them. CDR3 DNA sequence: TGTGCCAGCAGCCCTACCTCCTACGAGCAGTACTTC. This encodes CASSPTSYEQYF.

This sequence joins TRBV7-9 and TRBJ1-2; tentatively, D is TRBD1 (5 bases). The CDR3 covers 16 residues. Germline lookup yields CDR1 SEHNR and CDR2 FQNEAQ (reference sequence). V was pared by 1 base and J by 4 bases, with 16 bases between. The CDR3 sequence is CASSLDWQGGTYGYTF. The CDR3 nucleotides read TGTGCCAGCAGCTTAGACTGGCAGGGAGGAACCTATGGCTACACCTTC.

The chain couples TRBV19 to TRBJ1-1, with 8 bases lining up with TRBD1. With V trimmed by 6 bases and J by 5 bases, 5 bases remained unmatched. Germline CDR1 LNHDA, CDR2 SQIVND (reference sequence). CDR3 length: 13 residues. CDR3 DNA sequence: TGTGCCAGTAGACAGGGGGGACGGACTGAAGCTTTCTTT. This codes for CASRQGGRTEAFF.